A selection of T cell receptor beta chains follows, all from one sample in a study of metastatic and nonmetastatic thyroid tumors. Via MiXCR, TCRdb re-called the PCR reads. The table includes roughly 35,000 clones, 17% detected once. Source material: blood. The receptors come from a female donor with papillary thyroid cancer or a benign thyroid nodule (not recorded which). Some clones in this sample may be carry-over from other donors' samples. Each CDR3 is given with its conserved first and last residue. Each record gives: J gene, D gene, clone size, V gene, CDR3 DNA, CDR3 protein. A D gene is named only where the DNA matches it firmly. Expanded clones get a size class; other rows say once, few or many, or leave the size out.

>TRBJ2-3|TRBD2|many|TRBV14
TGTGTCAGCAGCTCCCGAGCGGGAGCTGATACGCAGTATTTT
CVSSSRAGADTQYF
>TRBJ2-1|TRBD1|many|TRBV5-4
TGTGCCATAGGGGGCGATCTCTACAATGAGCAGTTCTTC
CAIGGDLYNEQFF
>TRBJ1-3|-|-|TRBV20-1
TGCAGTGCTAGGGGGGACGGGAGCTCTGGAAACACCATATATTTT
CSARGDGSSGNTIYF
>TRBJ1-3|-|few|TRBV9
TGTGCCAGCGGCGAGACCTCCGGTGTCCCCACCATATATTTT
CASGETSGVPTIYF
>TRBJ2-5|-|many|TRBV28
TGTGCCAGCAGTTTATCGCAGGTTCAAGAGACCCAGTACTTC
CASSLSQVQETQYF
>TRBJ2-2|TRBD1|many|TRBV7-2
TGTGCCAGCAGTGCAGGGGGCGCGGGCACCGGGGAGCTGTTTTTT
CASSAGGAGTGELFF
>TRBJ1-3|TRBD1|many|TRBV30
TGTGCCTGGGGCCCGACAGGGGACTCTGGAAACACCATATATTTT
CAWGPTGDSGNTIYF
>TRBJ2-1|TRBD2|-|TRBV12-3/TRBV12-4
TGCGCCAGCATTTTATTCGCTAGCGGGATGGATGAGCAGTTCTTC
CASILFASGMDEQFF
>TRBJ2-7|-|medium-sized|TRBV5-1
TGCGCCAGCAGCTTGATGGACTCCTACGAGCAGTACTTC
CASSLMDSYEQYF
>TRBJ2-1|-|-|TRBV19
TGTGCCAGTAGTCTAGTACATAAGCAGTTCTTC
CASSLVHKQFF
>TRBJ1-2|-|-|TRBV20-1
TGCAGTGCTAGAGAGGAGTACAACTCATTTGGCTACACCTTC
CSAREEYNSFGYTF
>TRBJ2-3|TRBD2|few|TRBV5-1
TGCGCCAGCAGCACACGACTAGCTACTCCCCCGGGGGATACGCAGTATTTT
CASSTRLATPPGDTQYF
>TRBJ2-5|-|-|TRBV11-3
TGTGCCAGCAGCTTAGGCCTAACCCGGACAGCCCAAGAGACCCAGTACTTC
CASSLGLTRTAQETQYF
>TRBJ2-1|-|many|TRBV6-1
TGTGCCAGCAGGGACTATCCAGACAATGAGCAGTTCTTC
CASRDYPDNEQFF
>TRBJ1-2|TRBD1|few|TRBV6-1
TGTGCCAGCAGAGGCGAAGAGGGACAGGCCAATTATGGCTACACCTTC
CASRGEEGQANYGYTF
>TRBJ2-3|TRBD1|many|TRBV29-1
TGCAGCGTTGAAGATGCCTTGGGGACAGGGGGCGGGACAGATACGCAGTATTTT
CSVEDALGTGGGTDTQYF
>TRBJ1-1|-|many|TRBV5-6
TGTGCCAGCAGCTTGGGACATATGAACACTGAAGCTTTCTTT
CASSLGHMNTEAFF
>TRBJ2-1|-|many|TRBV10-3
TGTGCCGCCGATCCCGGCAACTACAATGAGCAGTTCTTC
CAADPGNYNEQFF
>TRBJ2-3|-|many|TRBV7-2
TGTGCCAGCAGCTTCACAGATACGCAGTATTTT
CASSFTDTQYF
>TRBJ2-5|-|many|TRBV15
TGTGCCACCAGCAAGGGAGTCCAAGAGACCCAGTACTTC
CATSKGVQETQYF